This record covers a single T cell receptor beta chain. From germline, CDR1 is SGHTA and CDR2 FQGNSA. V shed 5 bases and J shed 4 bases, with 12 bases lying between them. The CDR3 consists of 13 residues. These data come from a study of beta chain features in type 1 diabetes. The whole isolated RNA underwent reverse transcription, so sequencing captured expressed TCRB transcripts. TCRdb's table, derived via immunoSEQ multiplex PCR, lists solely in-frame clones and lacks some. Of 900,000 or so clones listed, roughly a sixth are singletons. This clonotype was obtained from a woman in her late teens or twenties in good health. The rearrangement links TRBV7-2 to TRBJ2-7; TRBD2 might be the D (6 bases). Sequencing used naive CD4+ T cells from blood. The CDR3 nucleotides read TGTGCCAGCAGCGCGTGGGGGGTATACGAGCAGTACTTC. This sequence encodes CASSAWGVYEQYF.